This T cell receptor beta chain was documented in a study of blood T cell repertoires in COVID-19. Study-level information: The study drew acute and convalescent COVID-19 samples from the United States, Italy and Spain. PBMCs, B-cell-depleted T cells, or T cells provided the cDNA or gDNA that made up the material.

The V end lost 0 bases, the J end lost 5 bases, and 17 bases lay between the germline ends. Germline V lookup: CDR1 SGHRS, CDR2 YFSETQ. The CDR3 sequence is 16 residues long. Original analysis: Using reference gene primer amplification, nucleated cell counts were estimated. Some clones are missing from TCRdb's copy, which holds only in-frame ones; the method was immunoSEQ multiplex PCR. D and trimming were read from the DNA, whereas the V and J calls and clone size are those reported in that table. The sample comprises some 200,000 clones, around nine tenths of which are singletons, and 2.5% to 4% rests with the top ten.

The clonotype was recovered from a man in his sixties or seventies with acute or convalescent COVID-19. Sequenced material: peripheral blood. This sequence joins TRBV5-1 and TRBJ2-5, with no clear D. CDR3 loop: CASSLEVAQTWETQYF. The DNA of the CDR3 is TGCGCCAGCAGCTTGGAGGTAGCCCAAACGTGGGAGACCCAGTACTTC. Based on the CDR3 plus reference TRBV5-1 and TRBJ2-5, the full variable domain is KAGVTQTPRYLIKTRGQQVTLSCSPISGHRSVSWYQQTPGQGLQFLFEYFSETQRNKGNFPGRFSGRQFSNSRSEMNVSTLELGDSALYLCASSLEVAQTWETQYFGPGTRLLVL.